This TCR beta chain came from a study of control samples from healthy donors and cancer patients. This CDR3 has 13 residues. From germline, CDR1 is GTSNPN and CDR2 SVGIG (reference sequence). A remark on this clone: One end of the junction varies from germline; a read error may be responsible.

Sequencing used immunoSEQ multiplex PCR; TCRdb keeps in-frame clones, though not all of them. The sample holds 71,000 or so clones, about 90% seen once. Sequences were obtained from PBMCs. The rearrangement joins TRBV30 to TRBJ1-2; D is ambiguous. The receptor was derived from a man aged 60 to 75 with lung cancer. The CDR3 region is CAWRNRYGYDYTF. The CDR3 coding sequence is TGTGCCTGGAGGAATAGGTACGGCTATGACTACACCTTC.